The 8 T cell receptor beta chains below come from one sample, sequenced in a study of regulatory T cells in long-lasting Graves disease. Time point denoted: newly diagnosed GD, antithyroid drugs for less than 3 months. PBMCs provided the RNA from which the TCR library was made. According to the study, TCR beta libraries were built with iRepertoire HTBI primers and CDR3-region Arm-PCR. TCRdb re-called the multiplex PCR reads through MiXCR, storing one row per CDR3 protein. This sample carries fewer than 650,000 distinct CDR3 sequences, about 16% of them seen once, and the ten largest clones take around 12%. This sample was also put to use in a study of T cells in Graves' hyperthyroidism and ophthalmopathy.

This specimen consisted of peripheral blood mononuclear cells (PBMCs), obtained at new diagnosis, from a patient treated with antithyroid drugs. These receptors were collected from a young man with Graves disease.

The table lists this clonotype with many counts. The chain employs TRBV20-1 and TRBJ2-1, with TRBD2 matching over 9 bases. CDR1 DFQATT and CDR2 SNEGSKA come from the germline V gene (reference sequence). Unmatched junction bases numbered 5, after V lost 3 bases and J lost 2 bases. This CDR3 region has 15 residues. The CDR3 DNA is TGCAGTGCTAGGAGGGCGGGAGGGCCCTACAATGAGCAGTTCTTC. It is translated as CSARRAGGPYNEQFF.

This clonotype was picked up many times. The genes are TRBV28 and TRBJ2-2; D unclear. The CDR3 has 15 amino acids. The germline V gene has CDR1 MDHEN and CDR2 SYDVKM. V gave up 5 bases and J gave up 1 base, with 11 bases separating them. The CDR3 nucleotides read TGTGCCAGCAGTCCCCTGGGAATGAACACCGGGGAGCTGTTTTTT. It yields the protein CASSPLGMNTGELFF.

This clonotype was picked up a small number of times. The chain uses TRBV27 and TRBJ1-2; no firm D call. The germline V and J ends were trimmed by 6 bases and 8 bases, with 19 bases remaining between them. This CDR3 is 14 amino acids long. Germline CDR1 is MNHEY and CDR2 is SMNVEV (reference sequence). This CDR3 reads CASSPASLSGGYTF. CDR3 sequence (DNA): TGTGCCAGCAGCCCCGCCAGTCTCAGCGGAGGCTACACCTTC.

This clonotype was found a few times. The chain joins TRBV30 to TRBJ2-2; tentatively, D is TRBD2 (5 bases). CDR1 is GTSNPN, CDR2 SVGIG, per germline (reference sequence). With 0 bases removed from V and 7 bases from J, the gap between germline ends came to 12 bases. The CDR3 runs 14 residues. This CDR3 reads CAWSVLLGSGELFF. CDR3 DNA: TGTGCCTGGAGTGTTCTTCTAGGGAGCGGGGAGCTGTTTTTT.

J is TRBJ1-5 and V is TRBV6-1; 7 nucleotides agree with TRBD1. The CDR3 covers 15 residues. J lost 4 bases, V lost 6 bases, and 9 bases had no gene match. In germline, CDR1 is MNHNS, CDR2 SASEGT. As DNA, the CDR3 is TGTGCCAGCAGATCCAGGGGGAACAGGAATCAGCCCCAGCATTTT. As protein: CASRSRGNRNQPQHF.

This chain uses TRBV24-1 with TRBJ1-2; maybe TRBD1 (6 bases). The V end was cut by 3 bases, the J end by 7 bases, with 11 bases between. CDR3 length: 13 residues. The germline CDR1 and CDR2 sequences are KGHDR and SFDVKD. CDR3 sequence reads: CATSDGYRVGYTF. For the CDR3, the DNA is TGTGCCACCAGTGATGGTTACAGGGTTGGCTACACCTTC.

This clonotype came up a few times. This chain uses TRBV7-9 with TRBJ2-6; D gene uncertain. The CDR3 consists of 17 residues. Germline V gene lookup returns CDR1 SEHNR and CDR2 FQNEAQ (reference sequence). With 3 bases removed from V and 0 bases from J, the gap between germline ends came to 12 bases. The DNA of the CDR3 is TGTGCCAGCAGCTTGGCAGAAATGAGCTCTGGGGCCAACGTCCTGACTTTC. Translation: CASSLAEMSSGANVLTF.

In its sample, this clonotype was seen many times. The rearrangement uses TRBV7-3 and TRBJ1-1, with TRBD1 as a possible D gene (5 bases). Trimming shortened V by 3 bases and J by 1 base, and 6 bases separated the two germline ends. The CDR3 has 13 residues. Germline V CDR1 and CDR2: SGHTA, FQGTGA. In nucleotides, the CDR3 is TGTGCCAGCAGCTTCAGGGAGAACACTGAAGCTTTCTTT. Translated: CASSFRENTEAFF.